The 8 T cell receptor beta chains reported below all come from one sample, sequenced in a study of blood T cell repertoires in COVID-19. Generated by immunoSEQ multiplex PCR, the TCRdb table keeps only in-frame clones and is missing some. The table includes 250,000 to 300,000 clones, 89% detected once. The sample was PBMCs or T cells enriched from blood (not recorded which). The receptors come from an older woman who had recovered from COVID-19.

The V gene is TRBV5-1, the J gene TRBJ2-7; perhaps TRBD1 as D (5 bases). The germline V gene has CDR1 SGHRS and CDR2 YFSETQ. V was trimmed by 1 base and J by 0 bases, leaving 11 bases between them. The CDR3 has 15 residues. The CDR3 sequence is CASSLWGSSSYEQYF. The CDR3 nucleotides read TGCGCCAGCAGCTTGTGGGGCAGCTCCTCCTACGAGCAGTACTTC. The complete variable domain, with remaining parts taken from reference TRBV5-1 and TRBJ2-7, reads KAGVTQTPRYLIKTRGQQVTLSCSPISGHRSVSWYQQTPGQGLQFLFEYFSETQRNKGNFPGRFSGRQFSNSRSEMNVSTLELGDSALYLCASSLWGSSSYEQYFGPGTRLTVT.

The gene calls are TRBV18 and TRBJ2-7, with 7 bases matching TRBD2. Germline CDR1 is KGHSH and CDR2 is LQKENI. Trimming cost V 5 bases and J 4 bases; bases outside gene matches: 11. CDR3 length: 15 residues. CDR3 region: CASSKSGETTYEQYF. The CDR3 bases are TGTGCCAGCTCAAAGAGCGGGGAGACTACTTACGAGCAGTACTTC.

Concerning this clone itself: Other DNA sequences in the same sample also yield this CDR3. This chain links TRBV7-9 with TRBJ1-3; the D is unclear. Germline CDR1 is SEHNR and CDR2 is FQNEAQ (reference sequence). V was pared by 4 bases and J by 4 bases, with 11 bases between. There are 14 residues in the CDR3. DNA for the CDR3: TGTGCCAGCAGCTCCACGGGTATAGGAAACACCATATATTTT. Translated: CASSSTGIGNTIYF. The full variable domain, rest sourced from reference TRBV7-9 and TRBJ1-3, is DTGVSQNPRHKITKRGQNVTFRCDPISEHNRLYWYRQTLGQGPEFLTYFQNEAQLEKSRLLSDRFSAERPKGSFSTLEIQRTEQGDSAMYLCASSSTGIGNTIYFGEGSWLTVV.

This chain joins TRBV29-1 and TRBJ2-1; 9 nucleotides align to TRBD2. Germline V gene sequence: CDR1 SQVTM, CDR2 ANQGSEA. The trim removed 4 bases at V and 9 bases at J, leaving 13 bases unmatched. The CDR3 spans 15 residues. The CDR3 bases are TGCAGCGTTGTCCTTCGGGCGGGAGGGCCGGGTGAGCAGTTCTTC. This codes for CSVVLRAGGPGEQFF.

V usage is TRBV11-2 and J usage is TRBJ1-2; 7 bases map to TRBD1. CDR1 SGHAT and CDR2 FQNNGV come from the germline V gene. The CDR3 has 14 amino acids. After removal of 6 bases from V and 3 bases from J, the junction contained 7 bases not matched to a gene. The CDR3 region is CASRRPGTDYGYTF. CDR3 DNA sequence: TGTGCCAGCAGAAGACCCGGGACAGACTATGGCTACACCTTC.

V gene TRBV28 combines with J gene TRBJ2-3; D is perhaps TRBD2 (5 bases). V lost 3 bases and J 4 bases, leaving 11 bases between the germline ends. Per germline, CDR1 MDHEN and CDR2 SYDVKM. CDR3 length: 14 residues. In DNA form, the CDR3 reads TGTGCCAGCAGTTTGCGGGCCGGATCAGATACGCAGTATTTT. This sequence encodes CASSLRAGSDTQYF.

This clone was found a few times. The chain employs TRBV11-2 and TRBJ2-7; TRBD2 is a possible D gene (6 bases). Looked up from germline, CDR1 is SGHAT and CDR2 is FQNNGV. This CDR3 spans 16 amino acids. Trimming took 1 base from V and 6 from J, leaving 19 bases between them. The CDR3 here is CASSLVGGARSGEQYF. The DNA for the CDR3 is TGTGCCAGCAGCTTAGTCGGAGGGGCGCGGTCTGGCGAGCAGTACTTC.

The V and J genes are TRBV27 and TRBJ2-6; D call uncertain. Germline V gives CDR1 MNHEY, CDR2 SMNVEV (reference sequence). The CDR3 runs 13 residues. V lost 6 bases, J lost 1 base, and 4 bases lay in between. The CDR3, as DNA: TGTGCCAGCAGGAGATCTGGGGCCAACGTCCTGACTTTC. Translating it yields CASRRSGANVLTF. The full variable domain, its missing parts supplied by reference TRBV27 and TRBJ2-6, is EAQVTQNPRYLITVTGKKLTVTCSQNMNHEYMSWYRQDPGLGLRQIYYSMNVEVTDKGDVPEGYKVSRKEKRNFPLILESPSPNQTSLYFCASRRSGANVLTFGAGSRLTVL.